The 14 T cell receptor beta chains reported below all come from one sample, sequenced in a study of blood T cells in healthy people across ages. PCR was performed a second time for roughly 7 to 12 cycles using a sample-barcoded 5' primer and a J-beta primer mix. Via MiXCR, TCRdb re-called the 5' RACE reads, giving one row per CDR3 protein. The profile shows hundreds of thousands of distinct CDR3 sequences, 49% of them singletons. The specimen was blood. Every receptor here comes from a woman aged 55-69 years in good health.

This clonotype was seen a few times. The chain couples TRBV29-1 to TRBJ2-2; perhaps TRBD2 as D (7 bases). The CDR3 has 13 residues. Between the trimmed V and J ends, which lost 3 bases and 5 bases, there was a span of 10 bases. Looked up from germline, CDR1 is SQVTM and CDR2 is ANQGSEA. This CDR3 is CSVDRGGTGELFF. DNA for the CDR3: TGCAGCGTTGACAGGGGAGGGACCGGGGAGCTGTTTTTT.

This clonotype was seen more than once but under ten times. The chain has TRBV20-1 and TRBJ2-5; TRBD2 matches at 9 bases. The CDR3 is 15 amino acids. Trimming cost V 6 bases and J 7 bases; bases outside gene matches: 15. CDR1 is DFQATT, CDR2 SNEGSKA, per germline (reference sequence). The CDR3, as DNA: TGCAGTGCAACCTTAGCGGGAGCAAGAGGGGGGACCCAGTACTTC. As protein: CSATLAGARGGTQYF.

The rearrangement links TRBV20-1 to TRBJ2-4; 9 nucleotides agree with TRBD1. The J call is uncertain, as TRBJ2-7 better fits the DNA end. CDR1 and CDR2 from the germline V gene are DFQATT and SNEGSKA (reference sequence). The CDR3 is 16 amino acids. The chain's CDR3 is CSANGRGTGRIYEQYF. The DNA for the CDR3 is TGCAGTGCTAATGGCCGCGGGACAGGGAGAATCTACGAGCAGTACTTC.

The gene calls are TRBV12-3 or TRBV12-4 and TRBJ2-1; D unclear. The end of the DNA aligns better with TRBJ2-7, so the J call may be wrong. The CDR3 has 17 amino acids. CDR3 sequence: CASSFRLSQSIYNEQYF. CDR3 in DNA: TGTGCCAGCAGTTTTAGGCTCTCCCAATCAATTTACAATGAGCAGTACTTC.

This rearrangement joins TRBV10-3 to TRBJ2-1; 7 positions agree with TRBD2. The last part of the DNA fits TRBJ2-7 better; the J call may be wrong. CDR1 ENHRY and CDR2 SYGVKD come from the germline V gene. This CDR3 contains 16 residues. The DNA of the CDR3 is TGTGCCATCAGTGTAAGCGGGATCAGCTCCTACAATGAGCAGTACTTC. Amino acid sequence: CAISVSGISSYNEQYF.

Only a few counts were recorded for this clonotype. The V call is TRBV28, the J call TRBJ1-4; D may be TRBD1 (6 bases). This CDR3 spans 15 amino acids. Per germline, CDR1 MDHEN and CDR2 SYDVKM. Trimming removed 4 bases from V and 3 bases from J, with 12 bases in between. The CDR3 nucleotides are TGTGCCAGCAGTTCGCAGGGGTTAGCTAATGAAAAACTGTTTTTT. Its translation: CASSSQGLANEKLFF. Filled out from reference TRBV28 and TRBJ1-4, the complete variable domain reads DVKVTQSSRYLVKRTGEKVFLECVQDMDHENMFWYRQDPGLGLRLIYFSYDVKMKEKGDIPEGYSVSREKKERFSLILESASTNQTSMYLCASSSQGLANEKLFFGSGTQLSVL.

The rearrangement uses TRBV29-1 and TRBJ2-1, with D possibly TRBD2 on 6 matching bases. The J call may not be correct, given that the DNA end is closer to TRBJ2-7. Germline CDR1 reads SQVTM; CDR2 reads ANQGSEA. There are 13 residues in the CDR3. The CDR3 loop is CSGGGVSYNEQYF. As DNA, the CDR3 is TGCAGCGGGGGCGGGGTTTCCTACAATGAGCAGTACTTC.

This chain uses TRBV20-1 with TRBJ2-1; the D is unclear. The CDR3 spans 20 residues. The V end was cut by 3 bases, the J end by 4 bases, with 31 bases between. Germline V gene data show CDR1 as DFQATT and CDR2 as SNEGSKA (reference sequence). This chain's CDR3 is CSASYTVLAVTRTRYNEQFF. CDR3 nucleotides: TGCAGTGCTAGCTATACTGTCCTGGCGGTCACCCGCACCCGGTACAATGAGCAGTTCTTC.

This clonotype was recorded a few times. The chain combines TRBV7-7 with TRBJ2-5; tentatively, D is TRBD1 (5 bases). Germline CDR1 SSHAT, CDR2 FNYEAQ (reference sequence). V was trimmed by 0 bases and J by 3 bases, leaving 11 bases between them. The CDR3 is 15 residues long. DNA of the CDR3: TGTGCCAGCAGCTTAGCAGGGGTACTTGAAGAGACCCAGTACTTC. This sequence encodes CASSLAGVLEETQYF.

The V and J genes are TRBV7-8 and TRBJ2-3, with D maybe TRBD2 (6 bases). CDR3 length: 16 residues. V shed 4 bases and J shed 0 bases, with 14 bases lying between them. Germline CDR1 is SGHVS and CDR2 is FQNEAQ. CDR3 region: CASSSDPGLSTDTQYF. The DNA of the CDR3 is TGTGCCAGCAGCTCGGATCCGGGACTGAGCACAGATACGCAGTATTTT.

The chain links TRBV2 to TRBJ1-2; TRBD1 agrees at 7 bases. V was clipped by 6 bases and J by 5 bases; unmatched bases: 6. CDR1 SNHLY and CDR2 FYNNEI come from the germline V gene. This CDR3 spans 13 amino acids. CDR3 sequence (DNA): TGTGCCAGCAGGGCGCAGGGGGAGTATGGCTACACCTTC. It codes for CASRAQGEYGYTF.

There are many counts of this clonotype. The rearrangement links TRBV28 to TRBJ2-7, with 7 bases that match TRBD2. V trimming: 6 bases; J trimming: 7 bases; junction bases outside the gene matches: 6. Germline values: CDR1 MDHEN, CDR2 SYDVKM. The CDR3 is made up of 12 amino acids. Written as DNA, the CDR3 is TGTGCCAGCAGACTTGGACTAGTTGAGCAGTACTTC. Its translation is CASRLGLVEQYF.

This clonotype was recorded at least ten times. In DNA form, the CDR3 reads TGCAGCGTTGATAGCGGGTGGGCAGATACGCAGTATTTT. Its protein product is CSVDSGWADTQYF. The rearrangement joins TRBV29-1 to TRBJ2-3; TRBD2 aligns across 7 bases. J lost 4 bases, V lost 3 bases, and 4 bases had no gene match. Germline V gene data show CDR1 as SQVTM and CDR2 as ANQGSEA. The CDR3 loop spans 13 amino acids.

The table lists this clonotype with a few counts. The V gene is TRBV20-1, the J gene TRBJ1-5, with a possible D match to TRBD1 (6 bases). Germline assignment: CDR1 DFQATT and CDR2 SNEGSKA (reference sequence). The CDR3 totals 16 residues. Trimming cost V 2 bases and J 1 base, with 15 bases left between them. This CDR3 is CSARLPRGNSNQPQHF. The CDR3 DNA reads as TGCAGTGCTAGACTCCCCAGGGGAAACAGCAATCAGCCCCAGCATTTT.